The clone carrying this T cell receptor (beta chain) appeared a few times. Antigen unknown. Other DNA sequences within the sample encode an identical CDR3. The record originates from a study of cytomegalovirus exposure and HLA in healthy donors. Study-wide points: Researchers reported in a later analysis that common viral pathogens appeared linked to several top clusters. It was in a later analysis that TCR association rates were seen to vary by HLA locus, highest for DRB1 and lowest for HLA-C.

PCR primers comprised 60 Vbeta and 13 Jbeta primers. TCRdb keeps only in-frame clones here, not all; method: immunoSEQ multiplex PCR. The top ten hold 1.1% to 1.5% of the sample, which has 160,000 or so clones, approximately 82% seen once. The trim removed 0 bases at V and 3 bases at J, leaving 2 bases unmatched. The CDR3 extends over 14 amino acids. CDR1 SGHRS and CDR2 YFSETQ come from the germline V gene. The chain recombines TRBV5-1 with TRBJ1-2; 7 positions agree with TRBD1. This sequence originates from a male donor in good health and CMV-seronegative. The specimen was PBMCs. The CDR3 DNA follows: TGCGCCAGCAGCTTGGGGGACAGAGACTATGGCTACACCTTC. This translates into CASSLGDRDYGYTF.